These 16 T cell receptor beta chains were sequenced from one sample in a study of T cell repertoires in cytomegalovirus infection. The antigens for these receptors are not known. MiXCR was run by TCRdb on the reads, yielding one entry per CDR3 protein. The sample contains roughly 500,000 distinct CDR3 sequences, around 30% of which appear only once. The sample here was cultured PBMCs, taken from culture after CMV antigen stimulation. The receptors originated from a human donor in good health (CMV status not recorded). Some clones in this sample may be carry-over from other donors' samples.

This clonotype occurred many times. The chain uses TRBV7-2 and TRBJ2-5; TRBD1 matches at 12 bases. The J segment lost 4 bases and the V segment lost 8 bases, leaving 5 bases of the junction unmatched. CDR1 SGHTA and CDR2 FQGNSA come from the germline V gene. CDR3 length: 14 amino acids. The CDR3 coding sequence is TGTGCCAGCGCCCGGGACAGGGGGCCAGAGACCCAGTACTTC. Its translation: CASARDRGPETQYF.

This clonotype appeared a single time. J is TRBJ2-3 and V is TRBV19; 10 bases are a match to TRBD2. The CDR3 is made up of 15 amino acids. The V and J ends lost 4 bases and 3 bases, in that order; junction bases with no gene match: 4. The germline gives CDR1 LNHDA, CDR2 SQIVND (reference sequence). The CDR3 DNA follows: TGTGCCAGTAGTACGGGACTAGCGTCGACAGATACGCAGTATTTT. Translation: CASSTGLASTDTQYF.

This sequence joins TRBV11-1 and TRBJ1-1; 7 bases line up with TRBD1. The CDR3 runs to 12 residues. V trimming: 8 bases; J trimming: 6 bases; junction bases outside the gene matches: 6. Germline V gives CDR1 SGHAT, CDR2 FQDESV (reference sequence). The CDR3 coding sequence is TGTGCCAGCCGGGACAGACCCCCTGAAGCTTTCTTT. As protein: CASRDRPPEAFF.

V usage is TRBV28 and J usage is TRBJ1-1, with a weak D call TRBD1 (5 bases). This CDR3 is 18 amino acids long. Trimming took off 5 bases at V and 0 bases at J, with 22 bases between the two ends. The germline V gene has CDR1 MDHEN and CDR2 SYDVKM. CDR3 sequence: CASSIIWLVGRMNTEAFF. CDR3 nucleotide sequence: TGTGCCAGCAGTATTATTTGGCTCGTGGGGCGGATGAACACTGAAGCTTTCTTT.

The chain has TRBV7-2 and TRBJ2-2; either TRBD1 or TRBD2 may supply D (5 bases each). V lost 5 bases and J lost 0, with 13 bases in between. CDR3 length: 16 amino acids. CDR1 and CDR2 from the germline V gene are SGHTA and FQGNSA. CDR3 bases: TGTGCCAGCAGCCCATGGGACCTATCGAACACCGGGGAGCTGTTTTTT. Its protein product is CASSPWDLSNTGELFF. Filled out from reference TRBV7-2 and TRBJ2-2, the complete variable domain reads GAGVSQSPSNKVTEKGKDVELRCDPISGHTALYWYRQSLGQGLEFLIYFQGNSAPDKSGLPSDRFSAERTGGSVSTLTIQRTQQEDSAVYLCASSPWDLSNTGELFFGEGSRLTVL.

This clonotype has only a few counts. The J gene is TRBJ2-7, the V gene TRBV7-2, with D perhaps TRBD2 (5 bases). Germline V gives CDR1 SGHTA, CDR2 FQGNSA. Deletions cut 2 bases from V and 1 base from J, with 9 bases between. The CDR3 contains 14 residues. The CDR3 is CASSLSGFSYEQYF. Written as DNA, the CDR3 is TGTGCCAGCAGCTTATCGGGGTTTTCCTACGAGCAGTACTTC.

This clonotype was seen more than once but under ten times. The chain links TRBV7-9 to TRBJ2-1; TRBD2 matches 8 bases. Trimming cost V 7 bases and J 7 bases; bases outside gene matches: 9. The CDR3 is made up of 14 amino acids. Germline CDR1 SEHNR, CDR2 FQNEAQ (reference sequence). CDR3 sequence: CASNGRASHNEQFF. In DNA, the CDR3 is TGTGCCAGCAACGGGAGGGCCAGTCATAATGAGCAGTTCTTC.

The V and J genes are TRBV6-2 or TRBV6-3 and TRBJ1-1, with D hard to call. The V end lost 2 bases, the J end lost 1 base, and 11 bases lay between the germline ends. Germline V gene lookup returns CDR1 MNHEY and CDR2 SVGEGT. The CDR3 consists of 15 residues. The CDR3 DNA is TGTGCCAGCAGTTACAGTGTGAGTAGGAACACTGAAGCTTTCTTT. It specifies CASSYSVSRNTEAFF.

The chain recombines TRBV7-6 with TRBJ1-1, with 7 nucleotides matching TRBD1. This CDR3 spans 14 amino acids. The germline V gene encodes CDR1 SGHVS and CDR2 FNYEAQ. V trimming: 4 bases; J trimming: 3 bases; junction bases outside the gene matches: 5. In DNA, the CDR3 is TGTGCCAGCAGCTCGCCGGGACAGTACACTGAAGCTTTCTTT. Its translation is CASSSPGQYTEAFF.

The rearrangement links TRBV29-1 to TRBJ2-3, with a tentative D call TRBD2 (6 bases). V lost 6 bases and J 3 bases, leaving 10 bases between the germline ends. This CDR3 comprises 12 residues. Germline V gene sequence: CDR1 SQVTM, CDR2 ANQGSEA. CDR3 residues: CSVGGTTDTQYF. Written as DNA, the CDR3 is TGCAGCGTAGGAGGGACGACAGATACGCAGTATTTT.

This clonotype has more than one count but fewer than ten. This chain uses TRBV11-2 with TRBJ2-1, with TRBD1 matching over 8 bases. CDR3 size: 15 residues. CDR1 is SGHAT, CDR2 FQNNGV, per germline. Trimming removed 5 bases from V and 4 bases from J; junction bases left unmatched: 7. CDR3 DNA: TGTGCCAGCAGCACTCGACAGGGGCAGTACAATGAGCAGTTCTTC. Translating gives CASSTRQGQYNEQFF. The full variable domain, with the rest looked up from reference TRBV11-2 and TRBJ2-1, is EAGVAQSPRYKIIEKRQSVAFWCNPISGHATLYWYQQILGQGPKLLIQFQNNGVVDDSQLPKDRFSAERLKGVDSTLKIQPAKLEDSAVYLCASSTRQGQYNEQFFGPGTRLTVL.

The chain couples TRBV7-2 to TRBJ1-1; TRBD1 matches at 10 bases. V was pared by 3 bases and J by 0 bases, with 7 bases of the junction left unmatched. The CDR3 has 17 amino acids. The germline gives CDR1 SGHTA, CDR2 FQGNSA. CDR3 protein: CASSFDGQGVMNTEAFF. The CDR3 DNA is TGTGCCAGCAGCTTTGACGGACAGGGGGTAATGAACACTGAAGCTTTCTTT.

In this sample, this clonotype turned up many times. The chain uses TRBV7-2 and TRBJ1-5; D not resolved. Germline V gene lookup returns CDR1 SGHTA and CDR2 FQGNSA. The CDR3 loop spans 15 amino acids. Trimming shortened V by 2 bases and J by 0 bases, and 8 bases separated the two germline ends. CDR3 bases: TGTGCCAGCAGCTTACGAGGGAATAGCAATCAGCCCCAGCATTTT. As protein: CASSLRGNSNQPQHF.

For this clonotype: A read error is possible here, since a much larger clone lies one base away. The chain carries TRBV28 and TRBJ2-2; no clear D gene. The V gene lost 5 bases and the J gene lost 4 bases, with 5 bases spanning the gap. Germline assignment: CDR1 MDHEN and CDR2 SYDVKM. The CDR3 runs to 12 residues. In nucleotides, the CDR3 is TGTGCCAGCAGTACTCTCACCGGGGAGCTGTTTTTT. Its translation: CASSTLTGELFF.

The chain uses TRBV6-1 and TRBJ2-3; possible D gene TRBD2, 5 bases. The CDR3 is 15 residues long. Trimming removed 5 bases at V and 2 bases at J, with 14 bases between. Looked up from germline, CDR1 is MNHNS and CDR2 is SASEGT. The CDR3 coding sequence is TGTGCCAGCAGTCCCTCGGCGGGTCCCACAGATACGCAGTATTTT. This encodes CASSPSAGPTDTQYF.

Remarks on this clonotype: Germline is not matched at one junction end, which may reflect a read error. The rearrangement joins TRBV19 to TRBJ2-7; TRBD2 matches at 9 bases. The germline CDR1 and CDR2 sequences are LNHDA and SQIVND (reference sequence). This CDR3 spans 12 amino acids. The CDR3 nucleotides read TGTGCCAGTAGTATCCCTCCCGGACTAGCGCACTTC. This encodes CASSIPPGLAHF.